One and the same sample provided the 30 T cell receptor beta chains below, sequenced in a study of blood T cells in healthy people across ages. Alongside a J-beta primer mix, a sample-barcoded 5' primer served in a second PCR lasting about 7 to 12 cycles. TCRdb reprocessed the 5' RACE reads with MiXCR, giving one entry per CDR3 protein. In the table there are approximately 1.5 million distinct CDR3 sequences, under 55% of which are singletons. Material for sequencing was blood. Every receptor here comes from a woman under 30 in good health.

This clonotype was seen at least ten times. This rearrangement joins TRBV6-5 to TRBJ2-1; 7 bases map to TRBD2. V shed 5 bases, J shed 1 base, and the junction held 2 bases outside the gene matches. CDR1 and CDR2 from the germline V gene are MNHEY and SVGAGI. This CDR3 has 14 residues. The CDR3 DNA reads as TGTGCCAGCAGTCGGCGGGAGTCCTACAATGAGCAGTTCTTC. It yields the protein CASSRRESYNEQFF.

The gene calls are TRBV6-5 and TRBJ1-5, with D possibly matching TRBD1 (6 bases). The CDR3 covers 15 residues. Per the germline V gene, CDR1 is MNHEY and CDR2 is SVGAGI. The V end lost 2 bases, the J end lost 4 bases, and 12 bases lay between the germline ends. The CDR3 DNA reads as TGTGCCAGCAGTTACCTCCCAGACAGGAATCAGCCCCAGCATTTT. This gives the protein CASSYLPDRNQPQHF.

The rearrangement uses TRBV2 and TRBJ2-3; D gene uncertain. CDR1 is SNHLY, CDR2 FYNNEI, per germline. Trimming cost V 8 bases and J 1 base, with 22 bases left between them. The CDR3 is 17 residues long. CDR3 protein: CASELFRSSTRTDTQYF. The CDR3 DNA follows: TGTGCCAGCGAACTCTTCCGCTCTAGTACCCGCACAGATACGCAGTATTTT.

The rearrangement uses TRBV5-1 and TRBJ1-2; 7 nucleotides line up with TRBD1. The CDR3 has 14 amino acids. V lost 4 bases and J lost 4; bases outside the gene matches: 7. Germline V gives CDR1 SGHRS, CDR2 YFSETQ. CDR3 protein: CASSVGGDSYGYTF. The CDR3 DNA is TGCGCCAGCAGCGTGGGAGGGGACAGCTATGGCTACACCTTC.

The CDR3 loop reads CASSLPLASEQYF. Written as DNA, the CDR3 is TGTGCCAGCAGCTTACCACTAGCGAGCGAGCAGTACTTC. This chain connects TRBV7-6 to TRBJ2-5, with 7 bases fitting TRBD2. The J call may not be correct, given that the DNA end is closer to TRBJ2-7. CDR3 length equals 13 residues. The V gene's germline CDR1 is SGHVS and CDR2 FNYEAQ.

This clonotype was counted a few times. This chain connects TRBV27 to TRBJ2-5, with D perhaps TRBD1 or TRBD2 (6 bases each). Trimming left V 2 bases short and J 5 bases short, with 15 bases between. CDR3 length equals 15 residues. Germline V gene data show CDR1 as MNHEY and CDR2 as SMNVEV (reference sequence). The CDR3 bases are TGTGCCAGCAGTTTAATCCGGGGGCGCCGCGAGACCCAGTACTTC. It specifies CASSLIRGRRETQYF.

J is TRBJ2-3 and V is TRBV20-1; no firm D call. Germline values: CDR1 DFQATT, CDR2 SNEGSKA (reference sequence). The CDR3 sequence is 13 residues long. The germline V and J ends were trimmed by 4 bases and 10 bases, with 18 bases remaining between them. The CDR3 loop is CSATLPTFCAQYF. The DNA for the CDR3 is TGCAGTGCTACCCTCCCGACCTTCTGCGCGCAGTATTTT.

This chain joins TRBV27 and TRBJ1-4; 8 bases line up with TRBD1. CDR3 size: 15 residues. V lost 4 bases and J lost 4; bases outside the gene matches: 5. Germline lookup yields CDR1 MNHEY and CDR2 SMNVEV (reference sequence). The DNA for the CDR3 is TGTGCCAGCAGTTCTTGGACAGGGAGTAATGAAAAACTGTTTTTT. It translates to CASSSWTGSNEKLFF.

The chain links TRBV4-2 to TRBJ2-5; 8 positions match TRBD2. V shed 4 bases, J shed 2 bases, and the junction held 9 bases outside the gene matches. CDR3 length: 16 residues. Germline V gene data show CDR1 as LGHNA and CDR2 as YNFKEQ. This CDR3 is CASSPGVAGRQETQYF. The DNA for the CDR3 is TGTGCCAGCAGCCCCGGTGTAGCGGGAAGACAAGAGACCCAGTACTTC.

This clonotype turned up a few times. This chain links TRBV10-3 with TRBJ2-7; TRBD2 matches 10 bases. The CDR3 covers 15 residues. The V gene's germline CDR1 is ENHRY and CDR2 SYGVKD. V shed 3 bases and J 0 bases; nucleotides not matched to a gene: 2. CDR3 coding DNA: TGTGCCATCAGTGACCTAGCGGGAGTCTCCTACGAGCAGTACTTC. Translated, it gives CAISDLAGVSYEQYF.

This sequence joins TRBV7-6 and TRBJ2-5; 7 bases are a match to TRBD1. CDR1 is SGHVS and CDR2 is FNYEAQ in the germline V gene. This CDR3 contains 15 residues. V was pared by 1 base and J by 1 base, with 3 bases of the junction left unmatched. This CDR3 reads CASSLEGASQETQYF. CDR3 sequence (DNA): TGTGCCAGCAGCTTAGAGGGGGCCAGCCAAGAGACCCAGTACTTC.

The chain links TRBV6-6 to TRBJ2-7, with TRBD1 identical over 9 bases. Germline assignment: CDR1 MNHNY and CDR2 SVGAGI (reference sequence). This CDR3 spans 14 amino acids. The V gene end was trimmed by 8 bases and the J gene end by 0 bases; junction bases not matched to a gene: 5. As DNA, the CDR3 is TGTGCCAGCCTCCGGGACAGGGACTCCTACGAGCAGTACTTC. It codes for CASLRDRDSYEQYF.

A few counts support this clonotype. The chain employs TRBV4-3 and TRBJ2-1; no reliable D call. V lost 0 bases, J lost 9 bases, and 9 bases lay in between. CDR1 and CDR2 (germline): LGHNA, YSLEER. The CDR3 consists of 13 residues. This CDR3 reads CASSQDPGVEQFF. Here the CDR3 DNA reads TGCGCCAGCAGCCAAGATCCGGGTGTTGAGCAGTTCTTC.

The rearrangement links TRBV7-2 to TRBJ2-3; the D is unclear. The CDR3 spans 14 residues. Per the germline V gene, CDR1 is SGHTA and CDR2 is FQGNSA. V was pared by 2 bases and J by 2 bases, with 8 bases between. The CDR3 region is CASSLYQDTDTQYF. CDR3 coding DNA: TGTGCCAGCAGCTTATACCAAGACACAGATACGCAGTATTTT.

This chain joins TRBV12-3 or TRBV12-4 and TRBJ1-1; TRBD1 aligns across 9 bases. CDR3 size: 14 residues. The V gene end was trimmed by 7 bases and the J gene end by 7 bases; junction bases not matched to a gene: 10. DNA for the CDR3: TGTGCCAGCAACCCGACAGGGGGAGTAGGTGAAGCTTTCTTT. Protein sequence: CASNPTGGVGEAFF.

This clonotype was recorded only once. The chain has TRBV10-3 and TRBJ1-1; tentative D call: TRBD1 (5 bases). The CDR3 runs to 15 residues. Per the germline V gene, CDR1 is ENHRY and CDR2 is SYGVKD. The V end was cut by 3 bases, the J end by 0 bases, with 11 bases between. The CDR3 coding sequence is TGTGCCATCAGTGACATCCAGGGTGTGAACACTGAAGCTTTCTTT. Encoded protein: CAISDIQGVNTEAFF.

This chain uses TRBV5-1 with TRBJ1-5; 9 nucleotides agree with TRBD1. The CDR3 covers 14 residues. The germline gives CDR1 SGHRS, CDR2 YFSETQ. V lost 5 bases, J lost 7 bases, and 7 bases stayed unmatched. Here the CDR3 DNA reads TGCGCCAGCAGTCCGGAGACAGGGGGACAGCCCCAGCATTTT. Its translation: CASSPETGGQPQHF.

This clonotype came up once. The J gene is TRBJ2-2, the V gene TRBV4-2; possible D gene TRBD2, 5 bases. The CDR3 is made up of 16 amino acids. Between the trimmed V and J ends, which lost 2 bases and 5 bases, there was a span of 15 bases. Germline CDR1 reads LGHNA; CDR2 reads YNFKEQ. CDR3 bases: TGTGCCAGCAGCCAAAGACTAACGGGGAATACCGGGGAGCTGTTTTTT. The encoded protein is CASSQRLTGNTGELFF.

To note about this clonotype: A single base separates this from a much larger clone, so it may be a read error. The J gene is TRBJ1-1, the V gene TRBV4-3; D remains ambiguous. The CDR3 is made up of 14 amino acids. Germline V gives CDR1 LGHNA, CDR2 YSLEER. CDR3 residues: CASSQVSGNTETFF. The CDR3 DNA sequence: TGCGCCAGCAGCCAAGTTTCGGGGAACACTGAAACTTTCTTT.

This sequence joins TRBV10-3 and TRBJ2-7; D is unresolved. The CDR3 covers 11 residues. The germline gives CDR1 ENHRY, CDR2 SYGVKD. Deletions cut 6 bases from V and 7 bases from J, with 10 bases between. CDR3 sequence (DNA): TGTGCCATCAGCTCGGTCGATGAGCAGTACTTC. This encodes CAISSVDEQYF.

The chain recombines TRBV6-2 or TRBV6-3 with TRBJ2-5; the match to TRBD1 covers 9 bases. The junction had 7 bases not matched to a gene; V was cut back by 0 bases and J by 5 bases. The germline V gene encodes CDR1 MNHEY and CDR2 SVGEGT. This CDR3 spans 16 amino acids. The CDR3 sequence is CASSYSGQGILETQYF. The DNA for the CDR3 is TGTGCCAGCAGTTACTCGGGACAGGGTATTTTGGAGACCCAGTACTTC.

V usage is TRBV30 and J usage is TRBJ2-5; D unresolved. This CDR3 has 12 amino acids. V lost 2 bases and J lost 5, with 9 bases in between. Germline CDR1 is GTSNPN and CDR2 is SVGIG (reference sequence). This chain's CDR3 is CAWSPVSETQYF. CDR3 nucleotides: TGTGCCTGGAGTCCCGTGAGCGAGACCCAGTACTTC.

This sequence joins TRBV12-3 or TRBV12-4 and TRBJ1-6, with 9 bases lining up with TRBD1. The CDR3 runs to 15 residues. V dropped 6 bases and J dropped 10; count of bases not matched to a gene: 10. The CDR3 nucleotides read TGTGCCAGCAGCCAGGGACAGGGTTTAGGATCACCCCTCCACTTT. Protein: CASSQGQGLGSPLHF.

There are a few counts of this clonotype. The V call is TRBV4-2, the J call TRBJ2-2, with 8 bases aligning to TRBD2. The J segment lost 9 bases and the V segment lost 0 bases, leaving 9 bases of the junction unmatched. The CDR3 extends over 16 amino acids. Germline V lookup: CDR1 LGHNA, CDR2 YNFKEQ. This chain's CDR3 is CASSQDKSSGSRELFF. CDR3 in DNA: TGTGCCAGCAGCCAAGATAAATCCAGCGGGAGTCGGGAGCTGTTTTTT.

There are a few counts of this clonotype. The chain is built from TRBV2 and TRBJ1-1; D remains unclear. CDR1 and CDR2 from the germline V gene are SNHLY and FYNNEI. This CDR3 is built from 13 residues. The V gene lost 7 bases and the J gene lost 5 bases, with 14 bases spanning the gap. The CDR3 protein is CASNPEVGTEAFF. The CDR3 DNA sequence: TGTGCCAGCAACCCGGAGGTTGGGACTGAAGCTTTCTTT.

This chain joins TRBV20-1 and TRBJ1-3; D unclear. Germline CDR1 and CDR2: DFQATT and SNEGSKA (reference sequence). Trimming shortened V by 0 bases and J by 7 bases, and 19 bases separated the two germline ends. The CDR3 is 16 residues long. CDR3 nucleotide sequence: TGCAGTGCTAGAGATAGGAGAGGTCTGACGCTGAACACCATATATTTT. Its protein is CSARDRRGLTLNTIYF.

This chain connects TRBV7-9 to TRBJ1-1; D gene unclear. V was trimmed by 1 base and J by 4 bases, leaving 10 bases between them. This CDR3 has 14 residues. Germline CDR1 is SEHNR and CDR2 is FQNEAQ (reference sequence). The CDR3 DNA sequence: TGTGCCAGCAGCTTAGGGCCTACGCTCACTGAAGCTTTCTTT. As protein: CASSLGPTLTEAFF. Full variable domain (outside the CDR3, taken from reference TRBV7-9 and TRBJ1-1): DTGVSQNPRHKITKRGQNVTFRCDPISEHNRLYWYRQTLGQGPEFLTYFQNEAQLEKSRLLSDRFSAERPKGSFSTLEIQRTEQGDSAMYLCASSLGPTLTEAFFGQGTRLTVV.

The J gene is TRBJ2-7, the V gene TRBV27, with 9 positions matching TRBD1. The CDR3 is 14 residues long. V lost 3 bases, J lost 4 bases, and 4 bases stayed unmatched. Germline V gives CDR1 MNHEY, CDR2 SMNVEV (reference sequence). The CDR3 region has the DNA TGTGCCAGCAGTTTTGGGGGGACAGGGTACGAGCAGTACTTC. Translating it yields CASSFGGTGYEQYF.

This clonotype was found a few times. The chain couples TRBV15 to TRBJ2-2, with TRBD1 matching 7 bases. The CDR3 is made up of 15 amino acids. J was trimmed by 4 bases and V by 2 bases; bases with no gene match: 4. The germline V gene encodes CDR1 LNHNV and CDR2 YYDKDF (reference sequence). This CDR3 is CATSRSGTVTGELFF. CDR3 DNA: TGTGCCACCAGCAGATCGGGGACAGTCACCGGGGAGCTGTTTTTT.

A single count supports this clonotype. J is TRBJ1-5 and V is TRBV28, with 9 bases identical to TRBD1. Trimming at V came to 4 bases and at J to 6 bases, leaving 10 bases not matched to a gene. CDR3 length: 16 amino acids. Germline assignment: CDR1 MDHEN and CDR2 SYDVKM. CDR3 nucleotides: TGTGCCAGCAGTTCGCGGACAGGGGACCTTTCTCAGCCCCAGCATTTT. Residues: CASSSRTGDLSQPQHF.